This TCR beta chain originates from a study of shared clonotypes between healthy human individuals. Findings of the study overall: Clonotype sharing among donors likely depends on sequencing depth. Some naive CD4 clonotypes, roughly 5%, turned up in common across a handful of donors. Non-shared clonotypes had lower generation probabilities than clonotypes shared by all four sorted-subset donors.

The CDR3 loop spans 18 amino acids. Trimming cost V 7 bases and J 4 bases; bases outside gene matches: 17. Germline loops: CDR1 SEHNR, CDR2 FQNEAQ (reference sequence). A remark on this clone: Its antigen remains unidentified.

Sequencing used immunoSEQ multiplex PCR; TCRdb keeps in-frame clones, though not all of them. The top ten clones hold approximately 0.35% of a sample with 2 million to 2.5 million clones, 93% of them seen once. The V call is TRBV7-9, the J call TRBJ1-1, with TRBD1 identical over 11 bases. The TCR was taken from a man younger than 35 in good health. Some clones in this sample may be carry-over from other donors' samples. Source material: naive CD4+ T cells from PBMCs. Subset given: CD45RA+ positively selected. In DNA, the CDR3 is TGTGCCAGCACTCTAGAGGGGTCCGGGACAGGGGGGCGCACTGAAGCTTTCTTT. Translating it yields CASTLEGSGTGGRTEAFF.